These 28 T cell receptor beta chains originate from one sample sequenced in a study of control samples from healthy donors and cancer patients. Assay used: immunoSEQ multiplex PCR; TCRdb lists only in-frame clones, some missing. This sample has approximately 170,000 clones, with around 88% found just once. The sequenced material came from blood. The receptors shown here come from a woman aged 30 to 39 in good health.

The rearrangement links TRBV28 to TRBJ2-7; 9 bases are shared with TRBD1. CDR1 and CDR2 (germline): MDHEN, SYDVKM. This CDR3 contains 17 residues. V trimming: 3 bases; J trimming: 0 bases; junction bases outside the gene matches: 9. The CDR3 DNA reads TGTGCCAGCAGTTTTTTTCCCTTGACAGGGGGCTCCTACGAGCAGTACTTC. Translating gives CASSFFPLTGGSYEQYF.

J is TRBJ2-7 and V is TRBV27; 7 nucleotides line up with TRBD1. The length of the CDR3 is 13 residues. Germline lookup yields CDR1 MNHEY and CDR2 SMNVEV (reference sequence). V trimming: 6 bases; J trimming: 3 bases; junction bases outside the gene matches: 5. In nucleotides, the CDR3 is TGTGCCAGCAGCCTGGCAGGGGGCTACGAGCAGTACGTC. This translates into CASSLAGGYEQYV.

The V call is TRBV29-1, the J call TRBJ2-1; D remains ambiguous. Trimming took off 4 bases at V and 6 bases at J, with 22 bases between the two ends. There are 16 residues in the CDR3. The germline CDR1 and CDR2 sequences are SQVTM and ANQGSEA. The CDR3 sequence is CSVVGEAWSRVNEQFF. The CDR3, as DNA: TGCAGCGTTGTAGGTGAGGCCTGGTCGAGAGTCAATGAGCAGTTCTTC.

V is TRBV19 and J is TRBJ1-6, with 7 bases fitting TRBD1. This CDR3 region has 15 residues. The V segment lost 0 bases and the J segment 8 bases; nucleotides outside the gene matches: 4. The germline CDR1 and CDR2 sequences are LNHDA and SQIVND (reference sequence). Here the CDR3 reads CASSIETRGDSPLHF. In nucleotides, the CDR3 is TGTGCCAGTAGTATAGAGACCAGGGGGGATTCACCCCTCCACTTT.

This chain links TRBV6-5 with TRBJ2-7, with no clear D. The CDR3 runs 11 residues. CDR1 is MNHEY, CDR2 SVGAGI, per germline. V shed 7 bases and J shed 2 bases, with 6 bases lying between them. CDR3 amino acids: CASKRTYEQYF. CDR3 sequence (DNA): TGTGCCAGCAAAAGAACCTACGAGCAGTACTTC.

This clone was observed once. This chain uses TRBV4-1 with TRBJ1-1, with D perhaps matching TRBD1 (6 bases). V was clipped by 3 bases and J by 1 base, with 12 bases between them. There are 15 residues in the CDR3. Looked up from germline, CDR1 is MGHRA and CDR2 is YSYEKL. The CDR3 spells CASSHSGVGNTEAFF. The CDR3 DNA follows: TGCGCCAGCAGCCACTCAGGGGTCGGGAACACTGAAGCTTTCTTT.

The J gene is TRBJ2-1, the V gene TRBV5-1; tentative D call: TRBD2 (6 bases). Germline loops: CDR1 SGHRS, CDR2 YFSETQ. CDR3 size: 15 residues. Between the trimmed V and J ends, which lost 4 bases and 0 bases, there was a span of 11 bases. CDR3 protein: CASSISGDSYNEQFF. CDR3 DNA: TGCGCCAGCAGCATTAGCGGTGACTCCTACAATGAGCAGTTCTTC.

The V and J genes are TRBV5-1 and TRBJ2-7; D might be TRBD1 (6 bases). With 0 bases removed from V and 2 bases from J, the gap between germline ends came to 15 bases. The CDR3 consists of 16 residues. The germline CDR1 and CDR2 sequences are SGHRS and YFSETQ. CDR3 sequence: CASSLDVGRGTYEQYF. CDR3 bases: TGCGCCAGCAGCTTGGATGTGGGAAGGGGGACCTACGAGCAGTACTTC.

V usage is TRBV6-6 and J usage is TRBJ2-5; 8 bases are a match to TRBD1. The CDR3 length is 13 residues. The ends lost 7 bases at V and 4 bases at J; junction bases unmatched: 5. Germline CDR1 reads MNHNY; CDR2 reads SVGAGI (reference sequence). The CDR3 nucleotides are TGTGCCAGCATTCCCGGGACAGGAGAGACCCAGTACTTC. This sequence encodes CASIPGTGETQYF.

The chain couples TRBV29-1 to TRBJ2-7; no clear D. This CDR3 comprises 12 residues. Trimming stripped 1 base from V and 2 bases from J, with 6 bases between. The germline V gene has CDR1 SQVTM and CDR2 ANQGSEA. This CDR3 is CSVEGQAYEQYF. In DNA, the CDR3 is TGCAGCGTTGAAGGGCAGGCCTACGAGCAGTACTTC.

This clone was seen a handful of times. The chain employs TRBV7-8 and TRBJ2-7; 11 bases align to TRBD2. Per the germline V gene, CDR1 is SGHVS and CDR2 is FQNEAQ. The CDR3 runs 16 residues. Trimming removed 5 bases from V and 0 bases from J; junction bases left unmatched: 6. The CDR3 DNA reads TGTGCCAGCAGCACCTACACTAGCGGGAGCTCCTACGAGCAGTACTTC. It is translated as CASSTYTSGSSYEQYF.

This chain connects TRBV5-1 to TRBJ1-1; no clear D. V was clipped by 0 bases and J by 0 bases, with 6 bases between them. This CDR3 is built from 14 residues. Looked up from germline, CDR1 is SGHRS and CDR2 is YFSETQ. This CDR3 is CASSLARLNTEAFF. The CDR3 nucleotides are TGCGCCAGCAGCTTGGCCAGATTGAACACTGAAGCTTTCTTT.

This chain links TRBV5-1 with TRBJ1-5; the D gene is possibly TRBD1 (5 bases). V was clipped by 4 bases and J by 3 bases, with 14 bases between them. Germline V gives CDR1 SGHRS, CDR2 YFSETQ. This CDR3 spans 15 amino acids. The CDR3 protein is CASSPTPGNNQPQHF. The CDR3 DNA sequence: TGCGCCAGCAGCCCCACCCCAGGGAACAATCAGCCCCAGCATTTT.

The gene calls are TRBV30 and TRBJ1-2; no reliable D call. V was trimmed by 4 bases and J by 0 bases, leaving 9 bases between them. The CDR3 runs to 13 residues. The germline V gene has CDR1 GTSNPN and CDR2 SVGIG (reference sequence). CDR3 region: CAWIRSANYGYTF. DNA for the CDR3: TGTGCCTGGATACGATCAGCTAACTATGGCTACACCTTC.

The genes are TRBV12-3 or TRBV12-4 and TRBJ2-7; D is uncertain. The CDR3 has 13 residues. V lost 2 bases, J lost 1 base, and 6 bases lay in between. The CDR3 protein is CASSLWQSYEQYF. The CDR3 DNA sequence: TGTGCCAGCAGTTTATGGCAGTCCTACGAGCAGTACTTC.

The genes are TRBV5-4 and TRBJ1-2, with TRBD1 as a possible D gene (6 bases). The V gene lost 0 bases and the J gene lost 5 bases, with 8 bases spanning the gap. In germline, CDR1 is SGHNT, CDR2 YYREEE (reference sequence). CDR3 size: 13 residues. The CDR3 coding sequence is TGTGCCAGCAGCTTGGCCAGGGGATATGGCTACACCTTC. Amino acids: CASSLARGYGYTF.

The chain has TRBV27 and TRBJ2-2; 8 bases match TRBD1. The CDR3 spans 14 residues. Per germline, CDR1 MNHEY and CDR2 SMNVEV (reference sequence). V was clipped by 6 bases and J by 6 bases; unmatched bases: 6. In DNA, the CDR3 is TGTGCCAGCAGGGAGGGACAGGTACCCGGGGAGCTGTTTTTT. It yields the protein CASREGQVPGELFF.

This chain connects TRBV7-9 to TRBJ1-1; 7 bases align to TRBD1. The CDR3 is 14 residues long. CDR1 is SEHNR and CDR2 is FQNEAQ in the germline V gene (reference sequence). The junction had 5 bases not matched to a gene; V was cut back by 5 bases and J by 2 bases. The CDR3 region is CASSVGTANTEAFF. For the CDR3, the DNA is TGTGCCAGCAGCGTCGGGACAGCTAACACTGAAGCTTTCTTT.

The rearrangement joins TRBV28 to TRBJ2-2; TRBD1 agrees at 7 bases. The germline gives CDR1 MDHEN, CDR2 SYDVKM. V gave up 3 bases and J gave up 7 bases; unmatched junction bases: 5. The CDR3 has 14 amino acids. CDR3 coding DNA: TGTGCCAGCAGTTTTGAGGGGGCGCTCGGGGAGCTGTTTTTT. Its translation: CASSFEGALGELFF.

The chain has TRBV7-9 and TRBJ1-2; no firm D call. Germline V gene sequence: CDR1 SEHNR, CDR2 FQNEAQ (reference sequence). V lost 1 base and J 6 bases, leaving 9 bases between the germline ends. The CDR3 has 13 residues. The CDR3 region is CASSLGGPNGYTF. In DNA form, the CDR3 reads TGTGCCAGCAGCTTAGGAGGTCCGAATGGCTACACCTTC.

This clone was seen only a few times. CDR3 amino acids: CASSARGLGSTEAFF. For the CDR3, the DNA is TGTGCCAGCAGTGCGCGGGGGTTGGGGAGCACTGAAGCTTTCTTT. The V call is TRBV25-1, the J call TRBJ1-1; tentatively, D is TRBD1 (5 bases). The CDR3 runs 15 residues. V was shortened by 4 bases and J by 4 bases, with 16 bases between the two germline ends. CDR1 is MGHDK and CDR2 is SYGVNS in the germline V gene.

The CDR3 DNA sequence: TGTGCCAGCAGCAAAGAATTTAGGCCTAGCGGGGCCAACGAGCAGTACTTC. This sequence encodes CASSKEFRPSGANEQYF. The chain links TRBV21-1 to TRBJ2-7; the D segment call TRBD2 is taken from the table without a DNA check. TRBV21-1 is marked as a pseudogene. This CDR3 region has 17 residues.

V and J are TRBV28 and TRBJ2-7; perhaps TRBD1 as D (5 bases). This CDR3 has 13 amino acids. V dropped 7 bases and J dropped 2 bases, with 12 bases sitting between them. From germline, CDR1 is MDHEN and CDR2 SYDVKM. The CDR3 is CASTPTGPYEQYF. The DNA of the CDR3 is TGTGCCAGCACCCCCACAGGCCCCTACGAGCAGTACTTC.

The CDR3 loop reads CASSLGVYGSQETQYF. CDR3 coding DNA: TGTGCCAGCAGCTTGGGTGTCTACGGGTCCCAAGAGACCCAGTACTTC. The chain is built from TRBV5-4 and TRBJ2-5; D is unclear. Per the germline V gene, CDR1 is SGHNT and CDR2 is YYREEE (reference sequence). The CDR3 runs 16 residues. Trimming left V 0 bases short and J 1 base short, with 13 bases between.

This chain joins TRBV19 and TRBJ1-1; D perhaps matches TRBD1 (5 bases). CDR1 is LNHDA and CDR2 is SQIVND in the germline V gene (reference sequence). The CDR3 spans 10 residues. With 8 bases removed from V and 8 bases from J, the gap between germline ends came to 9 bases. The DNA of the CDR3 is TGTGCCAGTGGGGACTACGAAGCTTTCTTT. Amino acids: CASGDYEAFF.

The CDR3 region has the DNA TGTGCCACCAGCAGAGATGGGGGGGACACTGAAGCTTTCTTT. It codes for CATSRDGGDTEAFF. V gene TRBV15 combines with J gene TRBJ1-1; D may be TRBD1 (5 bases). V shed 0 bases and J shed 3 bases, with 8 bases lying between them. CDR3 length: 14 amino acids. Germline-derived CDR1 and CDR2 are LNHNV and YYDKDF (reference sequence). Supplemented by reference TRBV15 and TRBJ1-1, the full variable domain reads DAMVIQNPRYQVTQFGKPVTLSCSQTLNHNVMYWYQQKSSQAPKLLFHYYDKDFNNEADTPDNFQSRRPNTSFCFLDIRSPGLGDTAMYLCATSRDGGDTEAFFGQGTRLTVV.

The J gene is TRBJ2-1, the V gene TRBV3-1 (or the pseudogene TRBV3-2), with TRBD2 matching 13 bases. The length of the CDR3 is 17 residues. V lost 3 bases, J lost 4 bases, and 6 bases stayed unmatched. Germline CDR1 reads LGHDT; CDR2 reads YNNKEL (reference sequence). The chain's CDR3 is CASSQRLAGGPYNEQFF. In DNA, the CDR3 is TGTGCCAGCAGCCAGCGACTAGCGGGGGGACCTTACAATGAGCAGTTCTTC.

This clone was detected only once. This chain links TRBV5-1 with TRBJ2-6; 7 positions agree with TRBD2. Trimming took 1 base from V and 0 from J; bases not matched to a gene: 10. The CDR3 sequence is 19 residues long. Per germline, CDR1 SGHRS and CDR2 YFSETQ. CDR3 protein: CASSLFGTTTTSGANVLTF. The CDR3 region has the DNA TGCGCCAGCAGCTTGTTCGGGACTACAACGACCTCTGGGGCCAACGTCCTGACTTTC.